The clone carrying this T cell receptor (beta chain) came up once. Its antigen is as yet unknown. The data originate from a study of vaccination effects on CD4 cells after COVID-19. The protocol was immunoSEQ multiplex PCR, while the TCRdb copy is restricted to in-frame clones and leaves out a portion. The sample lists roughly 46,000 clones, about 70% seen once, with approximately 5.4% in the top ten. The V gene end was trimmed by 0 bases and the J gene end by 1 base; junction bases not matched to a gene: 12. Germline V gives CDR1 SGHNT, CDR2 YYREEE (reference sequence). This CDR3 is 18 amino acids long. At the end of 9 to 11 days of culture, CD4+ T cells were isolated. PCR-confirmed SARS-CoV-2 infection occurred in the person between March and December 2020. Each participant received a vaccine that was either BNT162b2 or mRNA-1273, given as two doses. IL-2 medium was substituted for half the medium on days 3 and 7.

The J gene is TRBJ2-7, the V gene TRBV5-4; TRBD2 matches at 8 bases. This clonotype was sampled from a human donor who had a prior SARS-CoV-2 infection. The sequencing here drew on CD4+ T cells from PBMCs cultured without peptide, taken after COVID-19 vaccination. CDR3 bases: TGTGCCAGCAGCTTGGGGATGGGGACTAGTCGGGAATCCTACGAGCAGTACTTC. It codes for CASSLGMGTSRESYEQYF.